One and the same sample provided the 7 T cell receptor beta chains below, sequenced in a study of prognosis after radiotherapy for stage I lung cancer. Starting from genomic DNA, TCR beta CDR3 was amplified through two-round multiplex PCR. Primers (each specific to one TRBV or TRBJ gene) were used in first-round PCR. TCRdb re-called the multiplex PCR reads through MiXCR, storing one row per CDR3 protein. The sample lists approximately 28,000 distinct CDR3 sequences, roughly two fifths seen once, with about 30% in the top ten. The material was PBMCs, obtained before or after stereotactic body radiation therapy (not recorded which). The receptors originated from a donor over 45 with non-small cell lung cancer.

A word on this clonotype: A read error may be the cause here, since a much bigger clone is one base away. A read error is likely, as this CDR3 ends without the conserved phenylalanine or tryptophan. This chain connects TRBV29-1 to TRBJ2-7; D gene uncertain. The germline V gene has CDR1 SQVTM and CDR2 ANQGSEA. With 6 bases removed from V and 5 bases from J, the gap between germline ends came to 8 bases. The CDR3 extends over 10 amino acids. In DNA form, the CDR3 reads TGCAGCGTAAGGGAAGACGAGCAGTACCTC. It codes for CSVREDEQYL.

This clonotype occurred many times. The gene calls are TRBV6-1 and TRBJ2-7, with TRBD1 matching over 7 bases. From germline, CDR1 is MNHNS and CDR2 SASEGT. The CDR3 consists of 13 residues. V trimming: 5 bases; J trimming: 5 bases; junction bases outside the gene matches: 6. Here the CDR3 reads CASSHGQVNEQYF. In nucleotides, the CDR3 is TGTGCCAGCAGTCACGGACAGGTAAACGAGCAGTACTTC.

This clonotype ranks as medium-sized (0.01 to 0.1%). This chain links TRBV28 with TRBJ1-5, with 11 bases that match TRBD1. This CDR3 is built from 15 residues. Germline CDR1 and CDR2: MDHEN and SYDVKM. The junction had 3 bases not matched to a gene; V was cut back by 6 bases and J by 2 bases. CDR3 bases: TGTGCCAGCAGAGGACAGGGGGCTGGCAATCAGCCCCAGCATTTT. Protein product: CASRGQGAGNQPQHF.

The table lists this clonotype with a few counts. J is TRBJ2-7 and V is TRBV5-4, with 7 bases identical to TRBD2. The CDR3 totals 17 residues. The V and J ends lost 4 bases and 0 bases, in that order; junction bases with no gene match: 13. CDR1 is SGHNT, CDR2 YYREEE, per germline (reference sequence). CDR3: CASSPNGGGGFSYEQYF. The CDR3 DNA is TGTGCCAGCAGCCCAAACGGTGGGGGAGGGTTCTCCTACGAGCAGTACTTC.

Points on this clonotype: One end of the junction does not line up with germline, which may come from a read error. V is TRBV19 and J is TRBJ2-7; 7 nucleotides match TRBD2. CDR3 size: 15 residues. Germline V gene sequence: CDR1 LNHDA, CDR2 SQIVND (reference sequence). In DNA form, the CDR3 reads TGTGCCAGTAGTCGGAGCGGGGAAGGGCTCTACGAGAAGTACTTC. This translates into CASSRSGEGLYEKYF.

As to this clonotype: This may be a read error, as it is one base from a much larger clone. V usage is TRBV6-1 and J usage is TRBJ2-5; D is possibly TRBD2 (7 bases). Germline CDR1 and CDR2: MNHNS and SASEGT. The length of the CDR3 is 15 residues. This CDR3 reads CASTSAGEGEETKYF. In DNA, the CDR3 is TGTGCCAGCACCTCTGCGGGAGAGGGGGAAGAGACCAAGTACTTC.

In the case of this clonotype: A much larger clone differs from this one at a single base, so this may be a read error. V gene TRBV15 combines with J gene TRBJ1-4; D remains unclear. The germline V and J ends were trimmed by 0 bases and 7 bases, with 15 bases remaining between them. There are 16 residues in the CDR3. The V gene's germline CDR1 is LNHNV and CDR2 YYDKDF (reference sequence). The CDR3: CATSRDSVGESEKLFF. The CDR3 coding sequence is TGTGCCACCAGCAGAGATTCGGTCGGGGAGAGTGAAAAACTGTTTTTT.